The next 24 T cell receptor beta chains were all read from a single sample in a study of cytomegalovirus exposure and HLA in healthy donors. PCR employed 60 Vbeta and 13 Jbeta primers. Assay used: immunoSEQ multiplex PCR; TCRdb lists only in-frame clones, some missing. Of approximately 110,000 clones in the sample, just under 70% are singletons; the top ten hold 5.4%. Sequenced sample: PBMCs. These receptors were taken from a woman aged 70-85 years in good health and CMV-seropositive.

J is TRBJ2-2 and V is TRBV25-1, with D unclear. Trimming removed 6 bases from V and 4 bases from J, with 6 bases in between. This CDR3 is 12 amino acids long. Germline V gene lookup returns CDR1 MGHDK and CDR2 SYGVNS. The CDR3 here is CASSPGTGELFF. CDR3 nucleotide sequence: TGTGCCAGCAGCCCAGGCACCGGGGAGCTGTTTTTT.

The rearrangement uses TRBV19 and TRBJ1-5; 10 bases fit TRBD1. From germline, CDR1 is LNHDA and CDR2 SQIVND (reference sequence). Losses at the gene ends were 3 bases for V and 7 bases for J; bases not matched to a gene: 6. The CDR3 is 15 residues long. In DNA form, the CDR3 reads TGTGCCAGTAGTATGGGGACAGGGGAGTGGCAGCCCCAGCATTTT. Protein product: CASSMGTGEWQPQHF. Looking up the rest from reference TRBV19 and TRBJ1-5 gives the full variable domain: DGGITQSPKYLFRKEGQNVTLSCEQNLNHDAMYWYRQDPGQGLRLIYYSQIVNDFQKGDIAEGYSVSREKKESFPLTVTSAQKNPTAFYLCASSMGTGEWQPQHFGDGTRLSIL.

This clone was detected a few times. This chain joins TRBV4-3 and TRBJ1-5; 7 bases match TRBD1. With 1 base clipped from V and 0 bases from J, the junction kept 6 bases outside the gene matches. The CDR3 loop spans 17 amino acids. Germline assignment: CDR1 LGHNA and CDR2 YSLEER. CDR3 sequence reads: CASSQALTGNSNQPQHF. The CDR3 DNA reads TGCGCCAGCAGCCAAGCCCTGACAGGGAATAGCAATCAGCCCCAGCATTTT.

The genes are TRBV5-1 and TRBJ2-3, with TRBD1 identical over 7 bases. This CDR3 comprises 16 residues. Trimming took 4 bases from V and 0 from J; bases not matched to a gene: 8. From germline, CDR1 is SGHRS and CDR2 YFSETQ. CDR3 DNA sequence: TGCGCCAGCAGCAGTCGGGACAGCTTTAGCACAGATACGCAGTATTTT. Its protein product is CASSSRDSFSTDTQYF.

The J gene is TRBJ1-2, the V gene TRBV10-3; 8 nucleotides line up with TRBD1. V was clipped by 10 bases and J by 1 base; unmatched bases: 8. There are 14 residues in the CDR3. Germline lookup yields CDR1 ENHRY and CDR2 SYGVKD. CDR3 protein: CATSGTGRNYGYTF. The CDR3 coding sequence is TGTGCCACCTCAGGGACAGGACGTAACTATGGCTACACCTTC.

This chain links TRBV7-2 with TRBJ1-2; 8 bases align to TRBD1. Germline V gives CDR1 SGHTA, CDR2 FQGNSA. The CDR3 has 15 amino acids. After removal of 4 bases from V and 9 bases from J, the junction contained 13 bases not matched to a gene. The CDR3 reads CASSSQGATLRSYTF. The CDR3 bases are TGTGCCAGCAGCTCCCAGGGGGCCACACTCAGAAGCTACACCTTC.

This clone was counted a few times. This sequence joins TRBV4-2 and TRBJ2-1; 10 bases line up with TRBD2. The CDR3 has 17 residues. V trimming: 2 bases; J trimming: 7 bases; junction bases outside the gene matches: 11. Germline V gives CDR1 LGHNA, CDR2 YNFKEQ. For the CDR3, the DNA is TGTGCCAGCAGCCAACTTATTAGCGGGGGGCGGGGGAATGAGCAGTTCTTC. It yields the protein CASSQLISGGRGNEQFF.

The chain employs TRBV7-2 and TRBJ1-3; D not certain. The V end lost 0 bases, the J end lost 4 bases, and 13 bases lay between the germline ends. Germline values: CDR1 SGHTA, CDR2 FQGNSA. CDR3 length equals 16 residues. The CDR3 here is CASSLALTSTGNTIYF. In DNA form, the CDR3 reads TGTGCCAGCAGCTTAGCGCTGACAAGCACAGGAAACACCATATATTTT.

The rearrangement uses TRBV6-5 and TRBJ1-2; D is ambiguous. Trimming removed 2 bases at V and 6 bases at J, with 7 bases between. From germline, CDR1 is MNHEY and CDR2 SVGAGI. This CDR3 is 12 amino acids long. The CDR3 here is CASSYGGNGYTF. The CDR3 DNA reads as TGTGCCAGCAGTTACGGAGGGAATGGCTACACCTTC.

The rearrangement links TRBV25-1 to TRBJ2-1; 10 bases map to TRBD1. The CDR3 sequence is 15 residues long. Germline trimming cut 3 bases from V and 7 bases from J; bases unmatched to any gene: 6. Germline V gene lookup returns CDR1 MGHDK and CDR2 SYGVNS. The CDR3 DNA reads as TGTGCCAGCAGTGACGACAGGGGGCCTTGGAATGAGCAGTTCTTC. The encoded protein is CASSDDRGPWNEQFF.

V and J are TRBV30 and TRBJ2-5; 11 bases align to TRBD2. The CDR3 has 15 residues. J was trimmed by 5 bases and V by 7 bases; bases with no gene match: 12. Germline CDR1 GTSNPN, CDR2 SVGIG (reference sequence). CDR3 residues: CALLAGAILGETQYF. In nucleotides, the CDR3 is TGTGCCTTACTAGCGGGGGCCATCCTGGGGGAGACCCAGTACTTC.

V usage is TRBV15 and J usage is TRBJ2-7, with D unresolved. The CDR3 runs to 13 residues. Germline V gene data show CDR1 as LNHNV and CDR2 as YYDKDF (reference sequence). The ends were cut back, 3 bases at V and 3 bases at J, with 9 bases in the middle. The CDR3 sequence: CATSSPPGYEQYF. The CDR3 DNA sequence: TGTGCCACCAGCAGTCCCCCCGGCTACGAGCAGTACTTC.

As regards this clone: The same CDR3 can be traced to other DNA sequences in this sample. The genes are TRBV6-4 and TRBJ2-2; 12 nucleotides match TRBD2. The CDR3 covers 16 residues. Germline CDR1 MRHNA, CDR2 SNTAGT. The trim removed 9 bases at V and 5 bases at J, leaving 10 bases unmatched. The CDR3 reads CARQSLLAGGTGELFF. The CDR3 DNA reads TGTGCCAGACAGTCCTTACTAGCGGGGGGAACCGGGGAGCTGTTTTTT.

The chain links TRBV20-1 to TRBJ1-5; 8 bases align to TRBD1. The CDR3 covers 11 residues. V gave up 3 bases and J gave up 12 bases; unmatched junction bases: 4. CDR1 and CDR2 (germline): DFQATT, SNEGSKA (reference sequence). The CDR3 loop is CSAREDRVQHF. The CDR3 DNA reads TGCAGTGCTAGGGAGGACAGGGTCCAGCATTTT.

The chain recombines TRBV27 with TRBJ2-5; TRBD2 aligns across 8 bases. The ends lost 6 bases at V and 7 bases at J; junction bases unmatched: 19. The germline CDR1 and CDR2 sequences are MNHEY and SMNVEV (reference sequence). The CDR3 spans 17 residues. The CDR3 region has the DNA TGTGCCAGCAGCCCTCTCGCTAGCGGGTCCCTCCGGGGGACCCAGTACTTC. Amino acids: CASSPLASGSLRGTQYF.

The chain recombines TRBV5-1 with TRBJ1-4, with 9 bases fitting TRBD1. The CDR3 has 18 residues. Losses at the gene ends were 0 bases for V and 0 bases for J; bases not matched to a gene: 6. Germline assignment: CDR1 SGHRS and CDR2 YFSETQ. The CDR3 nucleotides read TGCGCCAGCAGCTTGGCCGGGACAGGGATTGCAACTAATGAAAAACTGTTTTTT. Translated, it gives CASSLAGTGIATNEKLFF. The entire variable domain, with the rest obtained from reference TRBV5-1 and TRBJ1-4, is as follows: KAGVTQTPRYLIKTRGQQVTLSCSPISGHRSVSWYQQTPGQGLQFLFEYFSETQRNKGNFPGRFSGRQFSNSRSEMNVSTLELGDSALYLCASSLAGTGIATNEKLFFGSGTQLSVL.

This rearrangement joins TRBV11-2 to TRBJ2-7, with TRBD2 identical over 10 bases. This CDR3 contains 15 residues. The V gene's germline CDR1 is SGHAT and CDR2 FQNNGV. V lost 3 bases to trimming and J lost 0 bases; unmatched junction nucleotides: 2. The CDR3 sequence: CASSFSGGNSYEQYF. Written as DNA, the CDR3 is TGTGCCAGCAGCTTTAGCGGGGGGAACTCCTACGAGCAGTACTTC.

The gene calls are TRBV27 and TRBJ1-1; 10 nucleotides match TRBD1. The trim removed 3 bases at V and 5 bases at J, leaving 9 bases unmatched. This CDR3 comprises 16 residues. CDR1 and CDR2 from the germline V gene are MNHEY and SMNVEV (reference sequence). CDR3 residues: CASSFLTGGVRTEAFF. The CDR3 coding sequence is TGTGCCAGCAGTTTCCTGACAGGGGGCGTAAGGACTGAAGCTTTCTTT.

The chain recombines TRBV2 with TRBJ2-1, with D tentatively TRBD1 (6 bases). CDR3 length: 13 residues. V was cut by 8 bases and J by 4 bases, with 12 bases left in between. Germline CDR1 SNHLY, CDR2 FYNNEI. The CDR3 protein is CASHRQEYNEQFF. DNA of the CDR3: TGTGCCAGCCATCGACAGGAATACAATGAGCAGTTCTTC.

The V gene is TRBV19, the J gene TRBJ2-3; 14 nucleotides line up with TRBD2. The CDR3 is made up of 19 amino acids. The V segment lost 11 bases and the J segment 2 bases; nucleotides outside the gene matches: 18. Germline V lookup: CDR1 LNHDA, CDR2 SQIVND (reference sequence). The chain's CDR3 is CARRIRLAGGTSSTDTQYF. The CDR3, as DNA: TGTGCCCGCAGGATCAGACTAGCGGGGGGGACCTCCTCCACAGATACGCAGTATTTT.

V usage is TRBV7-2 and J usage is TRBJ1-2, with a weak D call TRBD1 (6 bases). Germline lookup yields CDR1 SGHTA and CDR2 FQGNSA. Deletions cut 3 bases from V and 0 bases from J, with 8 bases between. This CDR3 region has 14 residues. The CDR3 region is CASSFGQTNYGYTF. The CDR3 region has the DNA TGTGCCAGCAGCTTCGGACAGACTAACTATGGCTACACCTTC.

A note on this clone: The same CDR3 is also encoded by other DNA sequences in this sample. V is TRBV5-1 and J is TRBJ1-2; the D gene is possibly TRBD1 (5 bases). Per germline, CDR1 SGHRS and CDR2 YFSETQ. CDR3 length: 14 residues. Trimming removed 0 bases at V and 2 bases at J, with 8 bases between. This chain's CDR3 is CASSLAGGNYGYTF. The CDR3, as DNA: TGCGCCAGCAGCTTGGCCGGGGGAAACTATGGCTACACCTTC.

A few counts support this clone. DNA of the CDR3: TGTGCCAGCAGCCTTAGCCTGGGGGAGCTGTTTTTT. It is translated as CASSLSLGELFF. The chain combines TRBV6-5 with TRBJ2-2; D uncertain. The CDR3 has 12 residues. Germline V gene lookup returns CDR1 MNHEY and CDR2 SVGAGI. V lost 6 bases and J 8 bases, leaving 10 bases between the germline ends.

This clone was seen repeatedly, ten times or more. The CDR3 loop reads CASSLLGVTDTQYF. Written as DNA, the CDR3 is TGTGCCAGCAGCTTATTAGGGGTCACAGATACGCAGTATTTT. V and J are TRBV7-7 and TRBJ2-3, with TRBD1 as a possible D gene (5 bases). The CDR3 runs to 14 residues. Germline lookup yields CDR1 SSHAT and CDR2 FNYEAQ (reference sequence). Trimming stripped 2 bases from V and 2 bases from J, with 8 bases between.